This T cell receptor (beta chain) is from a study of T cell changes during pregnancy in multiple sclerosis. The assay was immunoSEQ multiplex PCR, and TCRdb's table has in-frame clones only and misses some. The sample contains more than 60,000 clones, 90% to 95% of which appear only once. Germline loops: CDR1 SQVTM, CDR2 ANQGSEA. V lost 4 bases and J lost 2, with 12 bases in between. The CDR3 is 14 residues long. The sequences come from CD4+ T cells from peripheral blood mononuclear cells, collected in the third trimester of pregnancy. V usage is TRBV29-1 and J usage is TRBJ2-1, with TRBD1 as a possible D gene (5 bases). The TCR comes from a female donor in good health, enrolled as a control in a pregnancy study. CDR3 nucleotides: TGCAGCGTTGTTGACAGTACCACCTACAATGAGCAGTTCTTC. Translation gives CSVVDSTTYNEQFF.